The 10 T cell receptor beta chains below come from one sample, sequenced in a study of T-cell memory formation after mild COVID-19. Using its own MiXCR run on the 5' RACE reads, TCRdb lists one record per CDR3 protein. Among fewer than 650,000 distinct CDR3 sequences, roughly 17% were seen once, and the ten largest hold 8.1%. The sequenced sample consisted of PBMCs or a T cell subset sorted from them (not recorded which). The receptors were gathered from an adult woman who had mild COVID-19 (a few samples of this study predate the infection). Cell type and time point are not known.

The chain couples TRBV19 to TRBJ2-3; D may be TRBD2 (6 bases). CDR1 LNHDA and CDR2 SQIVND come from the germline V gene (reference sequence). The V and J ends lost 7 bases and 4 bases respectively, with 15 bases between them. The CDR3 runs 14 residues. CDR3 DNA: TGTGCCAGTACCATCTTTGCGGGGTCAGATACGCAGTATTTT. Protein product: CASTIFAGSDTQYF.

This clonotype was seen at least ten times. This chain links TRBV5-1 with TRBJ2-4, with 11 bases that match TRBD2. V gave up 4 bases and J gave up 8 bases; unmatched junction bases: 5. This CDR3 comprises 14 residues. From germline, CDR1 is SGHRS and CDR2 YFSETQ. In nucleotides, the CDR3 is TGCGCCAGCAGCCTTAGCGGGGGGGCGGACATTCAGTACTTC. Residues: CASSLSGGADIQYF.

In this sample, this clonotype turned up a few times. This chain connects TRBV7-9 to TRBJ1-1; a weak D match, TRBD1 (5 bases). The CDR3 totals 15 residues. The V gene lost 5 bases and the J gene lost 1 base, with 14 bases spanning the gap. The V gene's germline CDR1 is SEHNR and CDR2 FQNEAQ (reference sequence). CDR3 loop: CASSPRQLTNTEAFF. CDR3 DNA sequence: TGTGCCAGCAGCCCGAGACAGCTTACGAACACTGAAGCTTTCTTT. Based on the CDR3 plus reference TRBV7-9 and TRBJ1-1, the full variable domain is DTGVSQNPRHKITKRGQNVTFRCDPISEHNRLYWYRQTLGQGPEFLTYFQNEAQLEKSRLLSDRFSAERPKGSFSTLEIQRTEQGDSAMYLCASSPRQLTNTEAFFGQGTRLTVV.

This chain uses TRBV4-1 with TRBJ1-2, with 9 bases matching TRBD1. Looked up from germline, CDR1 is MGHRA and CDR2 is YSYEKL. After removal of 3 bases from V and 7 bases from J, the junction contained 12 bases not matched to a gene. The CDR3 has 16 amino acids. CDR3 loop: CASSQASSQTGGGYTF. The CDR3 DNA sequence: TGCGCCAGCAGCCAGGCCTCATCCCAGACAGGGGGTGGCTACACCTTC.

Ten or more counts support this clonotype. For the CDR3, the DNA is TGTGCCAGCAGTAGGGGACAGGGGGCGTCCTACGAGCAGTACTTC. It translates to CASSRGQGASYEQYF. The rearrangement links TRBV6-6 to TRBJ2-7; 12 bases map to TRBD1. CDR3 length equals 15 residues. Germline values: CDR1 MNHNY, CDR2 SVGAGI (reference sequence). With 5 bases clipped from V and 1 base from J, the junction kept 3 bases outside the gene matches.

The rearrangement uses TRBV7-8 and TRBJ1-6; the D gene is possibly TRBD1 (5 bases). The CDR3 contains 17 residues. Germline V gene sequence: CDR1 SGHVS, CDR2 FQNEAQ. With 5 bases removed from V and 5 bases from J, the gap between germline ends came to 19 bases. Here the CDR3 DNA reads TGTGCCAGCAGCCCCGGGCAGGGCTTCATAAATAATTCACCCCTCCACTTT. Translated, it gives CASSPGQGFINNSPLHF.

This clonotype was recorded at least ten times. This sequence joins TRBV5-1 and TRBJ2-3, with D perhaps matching TRBD1 (5 bases). Trimming shortened V by 4 bases and J by 1 base, and 13 bases separated the two germline ends. From germline, CDR1 is SGHRS and CDR2 YFSETQ. The CDR3 consists of 15 residues. CDR3 nucleotides: TGCGCCAGCAGCCCCGGAGTGGGGCGCACAGATACGCAGTATTTT. It specifies CASSPGVGRTDTQYF.

The V gene is TRBV27, the J gene TRBJ2-1; maybe TRBD1 (6 bases). CDR1 and CDR2 from the germline V gene are MNHEY and SMNVEV (reference sequence). V lost 9 bases and J 7 bases, leaving 19 bases between the germline ends. The CDR3 totals 14 residues. CDR3 protein: CASRQDPVENEQFF. As DNA, the CDR3 is TGTGCCAGTAGACAGGACCCCGTCGAGAATGAGCAGTTCTTC.

In DNA form, the CDR3 reads TGTGCCAGCAGTTACGACCCGGACAGATACAATGAGCAGTTCTTC. This sequence encodes CASSYDPDRYNEQFF. The V and J genes are TRBV6-2 or TRBV6-3 and TRBJ2-1, with D possibly being TRBD1 (6 bases). Trimming removed 2 bases from V and 4 bases from J, with 12 bases in between. The CDR3 has 15 residues. Looked up from germline, CDR1 is MNHEY and CDR2 is SVGEGT.

This clonotype was seen more than once but under ten times. V gene TRBV20-1 combines with J gene TRBJ1-5, with TRBD1 identical over 7 bases. This CDR3 spans 15 amino acids. CDR1 and CDR2 from the germline V gene are DFQATT and SNEGSKA (reference sequence). The trim removed 3 bases at V and 0 bases at J, leaving 5 bases unmatched. The CDR3 DNA is TGCAGTGCTAGTGAGGGGGCCTATAGCAATCAGCCCCAGCATTTT. Amino acid sequence: CSASEGAYSNQPQHF.